This T cell receptor beta chain stems from a study of PD-1 blockade in classical Hodgkin lymphoma. General study points: Complete responders had baseline diversity similar to newly diagnosed patients. The repertoire differences lack a defined cause, possibly disease activity or prior therapy.

The CDR3 sequence is 13 residues long. Germline V gene data show CDR1 as SGHVS and CDR2 as FQNEAQ. Trimming shortened V by 8 bases and J by 0 bases, and 8 bases separated the two germline ends. The sample holds a few counts of this clone. Its antigen remains unknown. Time point: cycle 4 day 1 (C4D1), after more than five weeks of nivolumab. Relapse was seen in all patients after autologous stem cell transplantation, and brentuximab vedotin exposure was variable. Purified CD4+ T cells were obtained from thawed PBMCs through magnetic negative selection. Sequenced by immunoSEQ multiplex PCR; TCRdb stores in-frame clones only, minus some. The table includes tens of thousands of clones, 80% to 90% detected once.

Here the sequenced sample was CD4+ T cells from blood, taken before the fourth cycle of nivolumab. The chain joins TRBV7-8 to TRBJ1-3; the D gene is possibly TRBD1 (6 bases). The origin of this receptor is a human donor with classical Hodgkin lymphoma. CDR3 residues: CASLQGSGNTIYF. In DNA, the CDR3 is TGTGCCAGCCTACAGGGCTCTGGAAACACCATATATTTT. Drawing the rest from reference TRBV7-8 and TRBJ1-3, the complete variable domain is GAGVSQSPRYKVAKRGQDVALRCDPISGHVSLFWYQQALGQGPEFLTYFQNEAQLDKSGLPSDRFFAERPEGSVSTLKIQRTQQEDSAVYLCASLQGSGNTIYFGEGSWLTVV.